This T cell receptor beta chain emerged from a study of shared clonotypes between healthy human individuals. CDR1 SGHTS and CDR2 YDEGEE come from the germline V gene. CDR3 length equals 15 residues. Trimming stripped 4 bases from V and 3 bases from J, with 17 bases between. The study used 98 million or so PBMCs per unsorted sample for genomic DNA. Genomic DNA per cell subset filled all wells of several immunoSEQ plates. The table came from immunoSEQ multiplex PCR; TCRdb's copy has only in-frame clones and leaves some out. The sample has 550,000 to 600,000 clones, roughly 79% seen once. The source material was PBMCs. This sequence joins TRBV5-8 and TRBJ2-7; D is unclear. This receptor was taken from a woman in her forties in good health. Some clones in this sample may be carry-over from other donors' samples. CDR3: CASSLVLVGRYEQYF. Written as DNA, the CDR3 is TGTGCCAGCAGCCTCGTTTTAGTGGGTCGCTACGAGCAGTACTTC.